Below, 15 T cell receptor beta chains from the same sample are listed, as sequenced in a study of T cells in Graves' hyperthyroidism and ophthalmopathy. From RNA transcripts, TCR beta CDR3 regions were amplified. Researchers ran a first-round RT-PCR on the TCR CDR3 using the HTBI primer set. TCRdb independently ran MiXCR on the multiplex PCR reads; one entry per CDR3 protein. The data show more than 300,000 distinct CDR3 sequences, roughly 17% seen once. Sequenced material: blood. Receptors originate from a woman between 25 and 40 years old with Graves' hyperthyroidism that later progressed to Graves' ophthalmopathy.

The sample holds a few counts of this clonotype. V gene TRBV30 combines with J gene TRBJ2-3, with D maybe TRBD1 (6 bases). V was clipped by 5 bases and J by 2 bases, with 11 bases between them. The CDR3 consists of 13 residues. Per germline, CDR1 GTSNPN and CDR2 SVGIG (reference sequence). Written as DNA, the CDR3 is TGTGCCTGGGGAAGGGACAACACAGATACGCAGTATTTT. Its translation is CAWGRDNTDTQYF.

This rearrangement joins TRBV3-1 to TRBJ2-1; TRBD2 matches at 11 bases. Germline V gene data show CDR1 as LGHDT and CDR2 as YNNKEL (reference sequence). After removal of 0 bases from V and 10 bases from J, the junction contained 5 bases not matched to a gene. The CDR3 sequence is 15 residues long. The CDR3 DNA is TGTGCCAGCAGCCAAGAACTAGCGGGAGTTCGGGAGCAGTTCTTC. This translates into CASSQELAGVREQFF.

This clonotype was seen only a few times. V gene TRBV4-1 combines with J gene TRBJ1-2, with TRBD1 as a possible D gene (6 bases). Trimming removed 0 bases from V and 4 bases from J, with 12 bases in between. Germline-derived CDR1 and CDR2 are MGHRA and YSYEKL. This CDR3 is 15 amino acids long. The CDR3 DNA sequence: TGCGCCAGCAGCCAAGAACAGGGACGGAGCTATGGCTACACCTTC. Encoded protein: CASSQEQGRSYGYTF.

The gene calls are TRBV5-1 and TRBJ2-4; TRBD2 aligns across 11 bases. The germline gives CDR1 SGHRS, CDR2 YFSETQ. The CDR3 totals 13 residues. With V trimmed by 3 bases and J by 9 bases, 2 bases remained unmatched. The chain's CDR3 is CASSSGLAGIQYF. CDR3 coding DNA: TGCGCCAGCAGCTCCGGACTAGCGGGCATTCAGTACTTC.

This clonotype was detected many times. The gene calls are TRBV20-1 and TRBJ2-3; a weak D match, TRBD2 (7 bases). Trimming removed 5 bases at V and 0 bases at J, with 18 bases between. The CDR3 covers 16 residues. From germline, CDR1 is DFQATT and CDR2 SNEGSKA (reference sequence). This chain's CDR3 is CSAFSGQGSSTDTQYF. CDR3 sequence (DNA): TGCAGTGCTTTTAGCGGGCAGGGGTCTAGCACAGATACGCAGTATTTT.

This clonotype was observed many times. V and J are TRBV2 and TRBJ1-5; D ambiguous. Per the germline V gene, CDR1 is SNHLY and CDR2 is FYNNEI. Trimming removed 3 bases from V and 7 bases from J, with 10 bases in between. The CDR3 consists of 13 residues. CDR3 nucleotide sequence: TGTGCCAGCAGTGAGAGGGTCCGGCAGCCCCAGCATTTT. It translates to CASSERVRQPQHF.

Details on this clonotype: With a much larger clone just one base away, this may be a read error. J is TRBJ1-1 and V is TRBV28; TRBD1 agrees at 8 bases. The CDR3 is 18 amino acids. Germline values: CDR1 MDHEN, CDR2 SYDVKM. The CDR3 coding sequence is TGTGCCAGCAGACCACCGGACAGGGAGAGGGATCTGAACACTGGAGCTTTCTTT. Its protein is CASRPPDRERDLNTGAFF. Complete variable domain (other parts from reference TRBV28 and TRBJ1-1): DVKVTQSSRYLVKRTGEKVFLECVQDMDHENMFWYRQDPGLGLRLIYFSYDVKMKEKGDIPEGYSVSREKKERFSLILESASTNQTSMYLCASRPPDRERDLNTGAFFGQGTRLTVV.

This clonotype came up many times. The CDR3, as DNA: TGTGCCAGCAGCCAAGAGTGGGAGGAGGGGGAGACCCAGTACTTC. Translating gives CASSQEWEEGETQYF. The chain carries TRBV3-1 and TRBJ2-5, with D possibly being TRBD2 (6 bases). CDR3 length equals 15 residues. Trimming stripped 0 bases from V and 5 bases from J, with 13 bases between. CDR1 and CDR2 (germline): LGHDT, YNNKEL (reference sequence).

The CDR3 nucleotides are TGTGCCAGCAGTCCCCCGGACGGTGTCACAGATACGCAGTATTTT. Translated: CASSPPDGVTDTQYF. The chain links TRBV6-1 to TRBJ2-3; D is unclear. There are 15 residues in the CDR3. Trimming took 5 bases from V and 2 from J, leaving 14 bases between them. Germline lookup yields CDR1 MNHNS and CDR2 SASEGT.

This clonotype showed up many times. The rearrangement joins TRBV11-2 to TRBJ2-2; TRBD1 aligns across 9 bases. With 0 bases clipped from V and 3 bases from J, the junction kept 2 bases outside the gene matches. This CDR3 region has 16 residues. Germline CDR1 and CDR2: SGHAT and FQNNGV. CDR3 DNA: TGTGCCAGCAGCTTAGAGGGACAGGGTGACACCGGGGAGCTGTTTTTT. It translates to CASSLEGQGDTGELFF. The variable domain in full, completed from reference TRBV11-2 and TRBJ2-2, reads EAGVAQSPRYKIIEKRQSVAFWCNPISGHATLYWYQQILGQGPKLLIQFQNNGVVDDSQLPKDRFSAERLKGVDSTLKIQPAKLEDSAVYLCASSLEGQGDTGELFFGEGSRLTVL.

At least ten counts were recorded for this clonotype. The chain employs TRBV11-2 and TRBJ1-3, with D hard to call. Germline loops: CDR1 SGHAT, CDR2 FQNNGV. The V end lost 0 bases, the J end lost 4 bases, and 13 bases lay between the germline ends. CDR3 length: 16 amino acids. CDR3 protein: CASSLDAWVSGNTIYF. CDR3 DNA: TGTGCCAGCAGCTTAGATGCTTGGGTGTCCGGAAACACCATATATTTT.

The chain couples TRBV6-2 or TRBV6-3 to TRBJ2-3; D possibly corresponds to TRBD1 (6 bases). Germline CDR1 and CDR2: MNHEY and SVGEGT. V was trimmed by 6 bases and J by 2 bases, leaving 15 bases between them. The CDR3 covers 15 residues. CDR3 protein: CASSLRDTFTDTQYF. CDR3 sequence (DNA): TGTGCCAGCAGCCTCCGGGACACCTTCACAGATACGCAGTATTTT.

The chain carries TRBV28 and TRBJ1-2; tentative D call: TRBD1 (6 bases). This CDR3 is built from 22 residues. V gave up 1 base and J gave up 0 bases, with 30 bases separating them. CDR1 MDHEN and CDR2 SYDVKM come from the germline V gene. In DNA form, the CDR3 reads TGTGCCAGCAGTTTATTGGGGGGGGGCGCAGGGATCCCCATTCAAGCTAACTATGGCTACACCTTC. It translates to CASSLLGGGAGIPIQANYGYTF.

The CDR3 sequence: CAWSKGQGGAYEQYF. CDR3 nucleotides: TGTGCCTGGAGCAAGGGACAGGGGGGGGCCTACGAGCAGTACTTC. The genes are TRBV30 and TRBJ2-7; TRBD1 matches at 11 bases. The CDR3 has 15 residues. From germline, CDR1 is GTSNPN and CDR2 SVGIG (reference sequence). The junction had 6 bases not matched to a gene; V was cut back by 3 bases and J by 2 bases. Drawing the rest from reference TRBV30 and TRBJ2-7, the complete variable domain is SQTIHQWPATLVQPVGSPLSLECTVEGTSNPNLYWYRQAAGRGLQLLFYSVGIGQISSEVPQNLSASRPQDRQFILSSKKLLLSDSGFYLCAWSKGQGGAYEQYFGPGTRLTVT.

J is TRBJ2-7 and V is TRBV5-4; tentative D call: TRBD1 (5 bases). Trimming took 4 bases from V and 5 from J, leaving 22 bases between them. The CDR3 spans 16 residues. Germline V CDR1 and CDR2: SGHNT, YYREEE (reference sequence). CDR3 sequence: CASSTKIAGKKDEQYF. The DNA for the CDR3 is TGTGCCAGCAGCACTAAAATCGCAGGGAAGAAAGACGAGCAGTACTTC.